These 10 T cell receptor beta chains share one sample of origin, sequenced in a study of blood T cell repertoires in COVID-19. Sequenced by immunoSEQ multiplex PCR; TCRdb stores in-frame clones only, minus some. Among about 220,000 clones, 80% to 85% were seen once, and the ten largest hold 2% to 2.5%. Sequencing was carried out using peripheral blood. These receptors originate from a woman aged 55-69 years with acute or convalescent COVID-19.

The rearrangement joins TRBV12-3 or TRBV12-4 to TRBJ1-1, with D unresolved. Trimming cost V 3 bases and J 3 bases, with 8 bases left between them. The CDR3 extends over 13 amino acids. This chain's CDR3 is CASSFDRDTEAFF. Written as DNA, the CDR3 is TGTGCCAGCAGTTTTGACCGGGACACTGAAGCTTTCTTT.

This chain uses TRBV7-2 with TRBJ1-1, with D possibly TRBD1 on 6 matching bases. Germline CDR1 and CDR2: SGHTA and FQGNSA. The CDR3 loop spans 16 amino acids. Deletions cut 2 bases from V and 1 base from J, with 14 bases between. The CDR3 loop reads CASSLLLGRGNTEAFF. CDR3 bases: TGTGCCAGCAGCTTACTTCTCGGCAGGGGGAACACTGAAGCTTTCTTT. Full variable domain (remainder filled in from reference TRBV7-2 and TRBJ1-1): GAGVSQSPSNKVTEKGKDVELRCDPISGHTALYWYRQSLGQGLEFLIYFQGNSAPDKSGLPSDRFSAERTGGSVSTLTIQRTQQEDSAVYLCASSLLLGRGNTEAFFGQGTRLTVV.

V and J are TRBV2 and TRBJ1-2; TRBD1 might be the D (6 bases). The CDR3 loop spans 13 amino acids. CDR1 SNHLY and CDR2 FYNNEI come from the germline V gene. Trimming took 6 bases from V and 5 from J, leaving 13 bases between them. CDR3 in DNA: TGTGCCAGCAGGCAGGGGACGGGTTATGGCTACACCTTC. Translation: CASRQGTGYGYTF. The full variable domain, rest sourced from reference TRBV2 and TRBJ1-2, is EPEVTQTPSHQVTQMGQEVILRCVPISNHLYFYWYRQILGQKVEFLVSFYNNEISEKSEIFDDQFSVERPDGSNFTLKIRSTKLEDSAMYFCASRQGTGYGYTFGSGTRLTVV.

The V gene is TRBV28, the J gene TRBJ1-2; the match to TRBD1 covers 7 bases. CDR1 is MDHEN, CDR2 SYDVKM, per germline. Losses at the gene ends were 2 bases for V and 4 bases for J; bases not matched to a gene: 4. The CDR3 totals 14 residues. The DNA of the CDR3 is TGTGCCAGCAGTTTACGGGGACAGTTCTATGGCTACACCTTC. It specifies CASSLRGQFYGYTF.

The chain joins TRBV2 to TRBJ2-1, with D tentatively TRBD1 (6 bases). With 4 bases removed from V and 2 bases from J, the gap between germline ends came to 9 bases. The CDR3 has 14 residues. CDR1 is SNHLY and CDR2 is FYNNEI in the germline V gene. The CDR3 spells CASSGRQAYNEQFF. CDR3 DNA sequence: TGTGCCAGCAGTGGGAGACAGGCCTACAATGAGCAGTTCTTC.

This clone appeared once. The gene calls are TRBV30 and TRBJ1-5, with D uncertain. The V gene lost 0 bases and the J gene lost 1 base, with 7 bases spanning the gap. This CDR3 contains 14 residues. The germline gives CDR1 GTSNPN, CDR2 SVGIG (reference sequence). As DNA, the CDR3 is TGTGCCTGGAGTGTAATCGGGAGCAATCAGCCCCAGCATTTT. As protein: CAWSVIGSNQPQHF.

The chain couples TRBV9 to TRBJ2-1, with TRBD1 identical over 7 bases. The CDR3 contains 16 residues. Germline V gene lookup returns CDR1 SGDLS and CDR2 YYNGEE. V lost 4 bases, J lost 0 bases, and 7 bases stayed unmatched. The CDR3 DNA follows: TGTGCCAGCAGCTCACAGGGGATCTACTCCTACAATGAGCAGTTCTTC. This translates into CASSSQGIYSYNEQFF.

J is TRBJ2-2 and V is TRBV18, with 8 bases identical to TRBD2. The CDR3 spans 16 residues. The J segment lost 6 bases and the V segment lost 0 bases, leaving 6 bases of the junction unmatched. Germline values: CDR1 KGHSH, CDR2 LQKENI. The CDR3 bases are TGTGCCAGCTCACCACCTCACGGGGGGGCCGCCGGGGAGCTGTTTTTT. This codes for CASSPPHGGAAGELFF.

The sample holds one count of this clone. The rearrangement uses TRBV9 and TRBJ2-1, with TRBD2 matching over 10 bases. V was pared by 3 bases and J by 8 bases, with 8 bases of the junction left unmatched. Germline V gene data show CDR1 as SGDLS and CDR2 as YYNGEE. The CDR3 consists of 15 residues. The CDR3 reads CASSAGTSAQDEQFF. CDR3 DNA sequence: TGTGCCAGCAGCGCCGGGACTAGCGCGCAGGATGAGCAGTTCTTC.

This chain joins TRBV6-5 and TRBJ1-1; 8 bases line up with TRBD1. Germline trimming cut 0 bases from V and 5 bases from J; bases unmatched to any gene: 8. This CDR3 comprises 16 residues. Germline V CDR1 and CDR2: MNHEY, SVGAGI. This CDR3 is CASSYSRTGWRTEAFF. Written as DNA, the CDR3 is TGTGCCAGCAGTTACTCCCGGACAGGGTGGAGGACTGAAGCTTTCTTT.